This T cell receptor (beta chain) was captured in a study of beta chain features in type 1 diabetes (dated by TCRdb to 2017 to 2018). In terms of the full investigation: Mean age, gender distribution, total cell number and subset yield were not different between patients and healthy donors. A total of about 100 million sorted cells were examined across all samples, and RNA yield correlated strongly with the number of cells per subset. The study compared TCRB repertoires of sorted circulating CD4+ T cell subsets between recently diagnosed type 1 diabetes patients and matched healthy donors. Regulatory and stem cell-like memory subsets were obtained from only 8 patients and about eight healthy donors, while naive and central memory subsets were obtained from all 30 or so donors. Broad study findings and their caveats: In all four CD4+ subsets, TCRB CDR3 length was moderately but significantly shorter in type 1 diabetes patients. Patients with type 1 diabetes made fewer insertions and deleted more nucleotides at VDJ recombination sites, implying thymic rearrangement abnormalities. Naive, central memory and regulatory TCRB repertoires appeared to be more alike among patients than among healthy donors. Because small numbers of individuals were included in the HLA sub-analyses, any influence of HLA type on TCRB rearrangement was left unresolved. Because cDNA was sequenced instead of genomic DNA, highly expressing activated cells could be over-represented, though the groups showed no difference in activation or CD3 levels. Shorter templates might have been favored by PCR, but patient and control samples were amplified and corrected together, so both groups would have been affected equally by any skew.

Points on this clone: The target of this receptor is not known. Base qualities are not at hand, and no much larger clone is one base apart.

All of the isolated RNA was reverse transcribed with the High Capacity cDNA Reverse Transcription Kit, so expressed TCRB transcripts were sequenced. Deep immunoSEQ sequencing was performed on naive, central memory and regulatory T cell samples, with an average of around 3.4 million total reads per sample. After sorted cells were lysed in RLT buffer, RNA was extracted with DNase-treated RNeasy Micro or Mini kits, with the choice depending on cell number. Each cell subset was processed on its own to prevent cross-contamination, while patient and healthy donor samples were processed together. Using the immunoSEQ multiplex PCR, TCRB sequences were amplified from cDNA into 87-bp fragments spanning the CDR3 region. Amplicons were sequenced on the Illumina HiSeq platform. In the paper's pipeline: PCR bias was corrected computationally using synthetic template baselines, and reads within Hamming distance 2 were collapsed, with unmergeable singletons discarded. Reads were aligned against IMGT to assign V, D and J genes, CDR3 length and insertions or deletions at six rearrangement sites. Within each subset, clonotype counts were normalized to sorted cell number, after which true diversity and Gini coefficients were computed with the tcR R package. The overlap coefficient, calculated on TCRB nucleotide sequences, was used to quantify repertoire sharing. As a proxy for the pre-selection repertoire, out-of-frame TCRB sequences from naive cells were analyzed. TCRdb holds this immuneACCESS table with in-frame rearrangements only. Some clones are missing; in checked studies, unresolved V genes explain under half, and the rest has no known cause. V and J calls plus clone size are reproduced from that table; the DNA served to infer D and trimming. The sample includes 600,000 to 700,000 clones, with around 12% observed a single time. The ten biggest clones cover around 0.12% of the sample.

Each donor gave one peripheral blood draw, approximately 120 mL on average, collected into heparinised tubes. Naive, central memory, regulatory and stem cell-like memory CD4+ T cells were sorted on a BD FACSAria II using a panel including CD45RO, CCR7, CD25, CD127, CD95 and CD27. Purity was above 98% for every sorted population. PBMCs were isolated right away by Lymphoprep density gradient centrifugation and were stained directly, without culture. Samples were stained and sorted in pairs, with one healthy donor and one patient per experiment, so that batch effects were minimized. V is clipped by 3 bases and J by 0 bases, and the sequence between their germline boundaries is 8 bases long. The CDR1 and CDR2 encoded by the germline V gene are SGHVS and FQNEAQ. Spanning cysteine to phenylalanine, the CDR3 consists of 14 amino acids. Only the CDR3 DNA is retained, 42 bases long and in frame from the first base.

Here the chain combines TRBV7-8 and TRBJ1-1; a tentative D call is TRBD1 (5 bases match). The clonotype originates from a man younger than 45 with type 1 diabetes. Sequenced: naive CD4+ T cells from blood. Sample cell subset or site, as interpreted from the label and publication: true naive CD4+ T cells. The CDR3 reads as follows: CASSFGTLNTEAFF. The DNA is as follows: TGTGCCAGCAGCTTCGGGACGTTGAACACTGAAGCTTTCTTT.